The clone carrying this TCR beta chain was observed once. Participants were placed into cohorts based on the clinical history they reported. For recovered donors of Cohort 3, there were two negative PCRs, clearance, or symptom resolution. Original data processing: Amplification of reference gene primers provided the estimated nucleated cell counts. Using immunoSEQ multiplex PCR, the repertoire was profiled, and TCRdb retains in-frame clones only, with some absent. That table is the source of V, J and clone size, and D and trimming were worked out from the DNA. The sample records about 120,000 clones, 84% being singletons. The data derive from a study of blood T cell repertoires in COVID-19. Looking at the study overall: T cells, B-cell-depleted T cells, or PBMCs provided the cDNA or gDNA that served as material.

Trimming cost V 6 bases and J 9 bases, with 18 bases left between them. The CDR3 is made up of 15 amino acids. Germline CDR1 reads MDHEN; CDR2 reads SYDVKM. This TCR came from a woman younger than 45 who had recovered from COVID-19. Sequenced material: PBMCs or T cells enriched from blood (not recorded which). The chain is built from TRBV28 and TRBJ1-6, with a weak D call TRBD1 (5 bases). CDR3 loop: CASRPPAGGGSPLHF. Written as DNA, the CDR3 is TGTGCCAGCAGACCACCGGCGGGGGGGGGTTCACCCCTCCACTTT. The full variable domain, in which reference TRBV28 and TRBJ1-6 provide the parts outside the CDR3, is DVKVTQSSRYLVKRTGEKVFLECVQDMDHENMFWYRQDPGLGLRLIYFSYDVKMKEKGDIPEGYSVSREKKERFSLILESASTNQTSMYLCASRPPAGGGSPLHFGNGTRLTVT.